The 25 T cell receptor beta chains below were found in one sample sequenced in a study of blood T cell repertoires in COVID-19. The assay was immunoSEQ multiplex PCR, and TCRdb's table has in-frame clones only and misses some. The table lists over 300,000 clones, around 89% of them singletons. The sequencing sample was made of peripheral blood. The receptors derive from a man between 18 and 35 years old with active or convalescent COVID-19.

The V and J genes are TRBV28 and TRBJ2-7, with 7 bases that match TRBD1. V dropped 6 bases and J dropped 3; count of bases not matched to a gene: 5. This CDR3 comprises 13 residues. Germline V gives CDR1 MDHEN, CDR2 SYDVKM. CDR3 in amino acids: CASRGDSYYEQYF. CDR3 bases: TGTGCCAGCAGGGGGGACAGCTACTACGAGCAGTACTTC.

The chain links TRBV4-2 to TRBJ2-3; 7 bases match TRBD2. The CDR3 extends over 18 amino acids. The junction had 16 bases not matched to a gene; V was cut back by 3 bases and J by 4 bases. Germline V lookup: CDR1 LGHNA, CDR2 YNFKEQ. The CDR3: CASSHGAGEGHSADTQYF. The CDR3 DNA sequence: TGTGCCAGCAGCCACGGGGCGGGGGAGGGCCATTCGGCAGATACGCAGTATTTT.

V is TRBV14 and J is TRBJ1-3, with TRBD1 as a possible D gene (5 bases). Trimming took 2 bases from V and 0 from J, leaving 8 bases between them. The V gene's germline CDR1 is SGHDN and CDR2 FVKESK. CDR3 length equals 15 residues. The CDR3 spells CASSQRGTSGNTIYF. For the CDR3, the DNA is TGTGCCAGCAGCCAAAGGGGCACCTCTGGAAACACCATATATTTT.

A note on this clone: A read error may account for a junction end that differs from germline. V is TRBV19 and J is TRBJ2-6; tentatively, D is TRBD1 (5 bases). Per germline, CDR1 LNHDA and CDR2 SQIVND (reference sequence). The CDR3 has 15 amino acids. DNA of the CDR3: TGTGCCAGCAGGGATTCGGGCTCTGGGGCCAACGTGCTGACTTTC. This codes for CASRDSGSGANVLTF. The variable domain in full, completed from reference TRBV19 and TRBJ2-6, reads DGGITQSPKYLFRKEGQNVTLSCEQNLNHDAMYWYRQDPGQGLRLIYYSQIVNDFQKGDIAEGYSVSREKKESFPLTVTSAQKNPTAFYLCASRDSGSGANVLTFGAGSRLTVL.

This chain joins TRBV13 and TRBJ2-7, with 8 bases lining up with TRBD1. The CDR3 is made up of 14 amino acids. In germline, CDR1 is PRHDT, CDR2 FYEKMQ (reference sequence). Unmatched junction bases numbered 7, after V lost 4 bases and J lost 5 bases. CDR3 DNA: TGTGCCAGCAGCTGGGGACAGGTCTTCGACGAGCAGTACTTC. It codes for CASSWGQVFDEQYF.

This chain links TRBV10-3 with TRBJ2-5; no clear D. Germline V gene data show CDR1 as ENHRY and CDR2 as SYGVKD. V dropped 10 bases and J dropped 5 bases, with 20 bases sitting between them. The CDR3 covers 14 residues. CDR3 amino acids: CANPPERNPETQYF. CDR3 in DNA: TGTGCCAACCCGCCGGAGAGGAACCCGGAGACCCAGTACTTC.

V gene TRBV4-1 combines with J gene TRBJ1-5; D is undetermined. This CDR3 contains 13 residues. CDR1 MGHRA and CDR2 YSYEKL come from the germline V gene. Trimming removed 1 base from V and 8 bases from J, with 9 bases in between. The CDR3 is CASSQAYLEPQHF. As DNA, the CDR3 is TGCGCCAGCAGCCAAGCCTATTTGGAGCCCCAGCATTTT.

A remark on this clone: At one boundary the junction diverges from the germline segment, which might be a read error. In DNA form, the CDR3 reads TGTGCCAGCAGGAAGGGTGGGGCCAACGTGCTGACTTTC. Protein product: CASRKGGANVLTF. The V and J genes are TRBV7-9 and TRBJ2-6; possibly TRBD1 for D (5 bases). Germline lookup yields CDR1 SEHNR and CDR2 FQNEAQ (reference sequence). The CDR3 has 13 amino acids.

This rearrangement joins TRBV19 to TRBJ1-1; D not certain. The germline V gene encodes CDR1 LNHDA and CDR2 SQIVND (reference sequence). The CDR3 has 13 residues. V was cut by 7 bases and J by 3 bases, with 12 bases left in between. Written as DNA, the CDR3 is TGTGCCAGTATTACGACACCATACACTGAAGCTTTCTTT. Translating gives CASITTPYTEAFF.

The V and J genes are TRBV7-2 and TRBJ2-5; 12 nucleotides agree with TRBD2. The CDR3 has 16 residues. Per germline, CDR1 SGHTA and CDR2 FQGNSA. V dropped 2 bases and J dropped 5; count of bases not matched to a gene: 6. The CDR3 nucleotides read TGTGCCAGCAGCTTAAACCTAGCGGGAGGGGAGGAGACCCAGTACTTC. Translating it yields CASSLNLAGGEETQYF.

The chain carries TRBV7-9 and TRBJ1-2; 8 positions match TRBD1. The CDR3 spans 16 residues. V shed 1 base and J 5 bases; nucleotides not matched to a gene: 9. Germline V gives CDR1 SEHNR, CDR2 FQNEAQ (reference sequence). CDR3 loop: CASSLEAAGGVYGYTF. The CDR3 DNA sequence: TGTGCCAGCAGCTTAGAAGCGGCAGGGGGCGTTTATGGCTACACCTTC. Filled out from reference TRBV7-9 and TRBJ1-2, the complete variable domain reads DTGVSQNPRHKITKRGQNVTFRCDPISEHNRLYWYRQTLGQGPEFLTYFQNEAQLEKSRLLSDRFSAERPKGSFSTLEIQRTEQGDSAMYLCASSLEAAGGVYGYTFGSGTRLTVV.

The chain has TRBV6-6 and TRBJ1-1, with D possibly being TRBD1 (5 bases). The CDR3 extends over 15 amino acids. The V and J ends lost 4 bases and 4 bases respectively, with 16 bases between them. The germline V gene encodes CDR1 MNHNY and CDR2 SVGAGI (reference sequence). The CDR3 nucleotides read TGTGCCAGCAGTTCGCCCGACAGATCTGTCACTGAAGCTTTCTTT. Translation: CASSSPDRSVTEAFF.

The genes are TRBV5-1 and TRBJ1-5; possibly TRBD1 for D (5 bases). There are 13 residues in the CDR3. Deletions cut 0 bases from V and 5 bases from J, with 6 bases between. CDR1 SGHRS and CDR2 YFSETQ come from the germline V gene. For the CDR3, the DNA is TGCGCCAGCAGCTTGGGGGGGGATCAGCCCCAGCATTTT. Amino acids: CASSLGGDQPQHF.

The chain combines TRBV12-5 with TRBJ2-5; a weak D match, TRBD1 (5 bases). With 2 bases removed from V and 3 bases from J, the gap between germline ends came to 7 bases. Germline V lookup: CDR1 LGHNT, CDR2 FRNRAP. The length of the CDR3 is 13 residues. Here the CDR3 reads CASGLTTEETQYF. CDR3 bases: TGTGCTAGTGGTTTGACGACAGAAGAGACCCAGTACTTC.

This sequence joins TRBV15 and TRBJ1-4; TRBD1 aligns across 7 bases. The ends lost 8 bases at V and 4 bases at J; junction bases unmatched: 7. The CDR3 has 14 residues. The germline V gene encodes CDR1 LNHNV and CDR2 YYDKDF (reference sequence). CDR3 amino acids: CATARGQINEKLFF. CDR3 nucleotide sequence: TGTGCCACCGCTAGGGGACAGATTAATGAAAAACTGTTTTTT.

The chain combines TRBV4-3 with TRBJ1-3; D is perhaps TRBD1 (6 bases). Trimming took 2 bases from V and 4 from J, leaving 12 bases between them. The CDR3 has 15 amino acids. Germline V gene lookup returns CDR1 LGHNA and CDR2 YSLEER. The CDR3 DNA reads as TGCGCCAGCAGCCAATGGGCAGGGGCCGGAAACACCATATATTTT. This codes for CASSQWAGAGNTIYF.

The chain couples TRBV27 to TRBJ1-4; 7 nucleotides line up with TRBD1. This CDR3 spans 15 amino acids. J was trimmed by 5 bases and V by 0 bases; bases with no gene match: 3. CDR1 and CDR2 (germline): MNHEY, SMNVEV (reference sequence). The DNA of the CDR3 is TGTGCCAGCAGTTTATCGACAGGGAGGAATGAAAAACTGTTTTTT. It translates to CASSLSTGRNEKLFF.

This clone was observed once. The chain joins TRBV6-6 to TRBJ1-5; D perhaps matches TRBD1 (6 bases). This CDR3 spans 14 amino acids. Per germline, CDR1 MNHNY and CDR2 SVGAGI (reference sequence). Trimming stripped 7 bases from V and 7 bases from J, with 17 bases between. Here the CDR3 reads CASTGQSGFQPQHF. The CDR3 coding sequence is TGTGCCAGCACCGGACAGTCGGGTTTCCAGCCCCAGCATTTT.

The genes are TRBV28 and TRBJ2-3, with TRBD2 matching over 8 bases. Germline loops: CDR1 MDHEN, CDR2 SYDVKM. With 4 bases clipped from V and 1 base from J, the junction kept 7 bases outside the gene matches. This CDR3 is 16 amino acids long. In DNA form, the CDR3 reads TGTGCCAGCAGTTCCGGGAGGGGTTGGGGCACAGATACGCAGTATTTT. Encoded protein: CASSSGRGWGTDTQYF. Filled out from reference TRBV28 and TRBJ2-3, the complete variable domain reads DVKVTQSSRYLVKRTGEKVFLECVQDMDHENMFWYRQDPGLGLRLIYFSYDVKMKEKGDIPEGYSVSREKKERFSLILESASTNQTSMYLCASSSGRGWGTDTQYFGPGTRLTVL.

The chain recombines TRBV27 with TRBJ2-1; the D gene is possibly TRBD2 (6 bases). Germline V gene sequence: CDR1 MNHEY, CDR2 SMNVEV (reference sequence). The CDR3 consists of 16 residues. The germline V and J ends were trimmed by 7 bases and 0 bases, with 16 bases remaining between them. CDR3 region: CASNKIGTFSYNEQFF. Written as DNA, the CDR3 is TGTGCCAGCAATAAGATCGGGACTTTCTCCTACAATGAGCAGTTCTTC.

This sequence joins TRBV18 and TRBJ2-7, with 7 positions matching TRBD1. Per germline, CDR1 KGHSH and CDR2 LQKENI. V lost 6 bases, J lost 2 bases, and 7 bases stayed unmatched. The CDR3 runs to 14 residues. CDR3 bases: TGTGCCAGCTCCATAGGACAGGTTCCCTACGAGCAGTACTTC. This sequence encodes CASSIGQVPYEQYF.

This chain links TRBV7-8 with TRBJ2-1; D is unresolved. This CDR3 is 13 amino acids long. The V end was cut by 3 bases, the J end by 6 bases, with 9 bases between. From germline, CDR1 is SGHVS and CDR2 FQNEAQ. This CDR3 is CASSFNLVNEQFF. The CDR3 DNA reads as TGTGCCAGCAGCTTTAACCTAGTCAATGAGCAGTTCTTC.

This clone appeared a few times. V is TRBV7-6 and J is TRBJ2-2; 10 bases match TRBD1. Germline CDR1 reads SGHVS; CDR2 reads FNYEAQ. V lost 5 bases and J lost 5; bases outside the gene matches: 8. The CDR3 spans 16 residues. Here the CDR3 reads CASSLRQGASTGELFF. The DNA for the CDR3 is TGTGCCAGCAGCCTACGACAGGGGGCTAGTACCGGGGAGCTGTTTTTT.

The V call is TRBV28, the J call TRBJ1-4; the D gene is possibly TRBD1 (5 bases). The V gene's germline CDR1 is MDHEN and CDR2 SYDVKM. The CDR3 loop spans 15 amino acids. V dropped 1 base and J dropped 6 bases, with 12 bases sitting between them. The CDR3 sequence: CASSLFRGGDEKLFF. Written as DNA, the CDR3 is TGTGCCAGCAGTTTATTTCGGGGAGGGGATGAAAAACTGTTTTTT.

CDR3 region: CASSQFSGGTDTQYF. The CDR3 nucleotides are TGTGCCAGCAGCCAATTTTCGGGGGGCACAGATACGCAGTATTTT. The J gene is TRBJ2-3, the V gene TRBV3-1 (or the pseudogene TRBV3-2); TRBD2 might be the D (6 bases). V was pared by 2 bases and J by 1 base, with 10 bases between. The CDR3 is made up of 15 amino acids. In germline, CDR1 is LGHDT, CDR2 YNNKEL (reference sequence).